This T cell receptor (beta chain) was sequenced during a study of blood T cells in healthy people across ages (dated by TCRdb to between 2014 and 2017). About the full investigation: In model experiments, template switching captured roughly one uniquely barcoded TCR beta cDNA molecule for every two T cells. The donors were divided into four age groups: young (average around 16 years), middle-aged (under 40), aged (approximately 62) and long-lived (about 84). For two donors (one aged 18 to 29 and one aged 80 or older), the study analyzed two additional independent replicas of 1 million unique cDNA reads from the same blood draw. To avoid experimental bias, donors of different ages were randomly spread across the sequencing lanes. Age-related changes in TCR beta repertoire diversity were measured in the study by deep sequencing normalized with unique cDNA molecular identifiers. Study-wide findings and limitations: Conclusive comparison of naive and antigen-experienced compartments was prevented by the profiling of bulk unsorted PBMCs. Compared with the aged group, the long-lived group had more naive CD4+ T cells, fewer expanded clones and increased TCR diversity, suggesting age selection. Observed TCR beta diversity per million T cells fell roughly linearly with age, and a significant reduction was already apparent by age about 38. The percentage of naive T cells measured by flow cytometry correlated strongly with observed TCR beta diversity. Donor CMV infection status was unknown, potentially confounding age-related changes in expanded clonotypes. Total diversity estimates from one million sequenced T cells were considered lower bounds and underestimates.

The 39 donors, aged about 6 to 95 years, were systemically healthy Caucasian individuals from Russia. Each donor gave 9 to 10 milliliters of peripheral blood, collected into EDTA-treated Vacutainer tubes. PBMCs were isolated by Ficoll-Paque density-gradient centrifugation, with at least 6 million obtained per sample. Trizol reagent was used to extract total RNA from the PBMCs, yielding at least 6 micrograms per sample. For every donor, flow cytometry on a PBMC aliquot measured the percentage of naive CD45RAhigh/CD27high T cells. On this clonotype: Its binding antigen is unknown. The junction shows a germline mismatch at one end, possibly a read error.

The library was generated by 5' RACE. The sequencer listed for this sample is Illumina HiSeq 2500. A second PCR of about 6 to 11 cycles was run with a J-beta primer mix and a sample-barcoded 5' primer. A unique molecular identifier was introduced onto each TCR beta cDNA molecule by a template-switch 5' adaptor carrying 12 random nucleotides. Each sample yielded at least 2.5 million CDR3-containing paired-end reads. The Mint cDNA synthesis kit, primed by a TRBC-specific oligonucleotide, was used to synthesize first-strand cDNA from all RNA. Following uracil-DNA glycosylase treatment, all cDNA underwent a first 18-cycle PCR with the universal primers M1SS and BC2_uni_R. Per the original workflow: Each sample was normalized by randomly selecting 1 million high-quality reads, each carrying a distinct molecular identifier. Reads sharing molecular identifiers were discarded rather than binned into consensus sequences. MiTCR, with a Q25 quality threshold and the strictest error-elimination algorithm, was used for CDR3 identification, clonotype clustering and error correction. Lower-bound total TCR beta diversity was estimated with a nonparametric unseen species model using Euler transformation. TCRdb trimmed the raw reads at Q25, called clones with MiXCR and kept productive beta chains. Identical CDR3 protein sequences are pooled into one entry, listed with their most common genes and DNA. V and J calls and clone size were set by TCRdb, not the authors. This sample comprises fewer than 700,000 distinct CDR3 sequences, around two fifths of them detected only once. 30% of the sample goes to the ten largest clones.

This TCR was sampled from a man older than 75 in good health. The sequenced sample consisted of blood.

The DNA reads as follows: TGTGCCAGCAACTTAGGGGGGACCCAAGAGACCCAGTACTTC. This codes for CASNLGGTQETQYF. The chain is assembled from TRBV7-2 and TRBJ2-5; the D gene is possibly TRBD1 or TRBD2, with 6 bases matching each. The cysteine opens and the phenylalanine closes a CDR3 of 14 amino acids. Of all the DNA, just the CDR3 is kept, 42 bases in frame from base 1. CDR1 is given as SGHTA and CDR2 as FQGNSA, both from the germline V gene.